This T cell receptor beta chain was documented in a study of T cell responses to AZD1222 COVID-19 vaccine. General study results and limits: Only 5 or 6 AZD1222 recipients tested seropositive at baseline. Spike regions recognized by vaccine-associated CD4 TCRs spanned the protein, led by 160-218 and 743-854.

Only in-frame clones appear in the TCRdb table, and some are missing; sequencing was by immunoSEQ multiplex PCR. The sample includes around 220,000 clones, roughly 94% of them seen just once. This clone appeared a few times. Its target is not known. The CDR3 has 17 residues. The germline gives CDR1 SGHNT, CDR2 YENEEA. V lost 2 bases to trimming and J lost 3 bases, with 17 bases between them. The chain couples TRBV11-3 to TRBJ1-5; no reliable D call. The sequencing here drew on peripheral blood, taken 28 days after the second dose of the MenACWY control vaccine. The receptor comes from an adult who received the MenACWY meningococcal vaccine as a control. For the CDR3, the DNA is TGTGCCAGCAGCTTATTTCCCCTAAGGATCAACAATCAGCCCCAGCATTTT. It yields the protein CASSLFPLRINNQPQHF.